The T cell receptor (beta chain) described here comes from a study of metastatic and nonmetastatic thyroid tumors. Patients were all untreated before their thyroid surgery. This clone is medium-sized (0.01 to 0.1%) within its sample. MiXCR was used by TCRdb to re-call the PCR reads. Of around 40,000 clones in the sample, roughly 17% were seen once. The CDR3 length is 14 residues. Germline loops: CDR1 DFQATT, CDR2 SNEGSKA (reference sequence). The V end was cut by 0 bases, the J end by 3 bases, with 12 bases between. Sample: blood. The receptor's source is a male donor with papillary thyroid cancer or a benign thyroid nodule (not recorded which). Some clones in this sample may be carry-over from other donors' samples. The gene calls are TRBV20-1 and TRBJ2-7; the D gene is possibly TRBD1 (6 bases). As DNA, the CDR3 is TGCAGTGCTAGAGATCCGACAGGCTACTACGAGCAGTACTTC. This gives the protein CSARDPTGYYEQYF.